Listed below are T cell receptor beta chains from one sample, sequenced in a study of CD8+ T cells in alopecia areata. Clones were sequenced by immunoSEQ multiplex PCR, and TCRdb holds only the in-frame ones, with some missing. Of about 200,000 clones detected, about 61% appear once; the ten largest clones hold nearly 5%. Sequencing was performed on CD8+ T cells sorted from blood. Source of these receptors: a human donor in good health. CDR3s include the opening cysteine and the closing phenylalanine or tryptophan. Each record gives: V gene, J gene, D gene, clone size, CDR3 protein, CDR3 DNA. The D gene is left open where the match is weak. The size entry is marked missing in some rows and otherwise reads once, few, many or a size class.

v_call: TRBV6-6
j_call: TRBJ2-5
d_call: NA
clone_size: NA
cdr3_aa: CASSGQAQETQYF
cdr3_nt: TGTGCCAGCAGTGGGCAGGCCCAAGAGACCCAGTACTTC

v_call: TRBV29-1
j_call: TRBJ2-7
d_call: NA
clone_size: NA
cdr3_aa: CSVLTYEQYF
cdr3_nt: TGCAGCGTCCTAACCTACGAGCAGTACTTC

v_call: TRBV30
j_call: TRBJ2-7
d_call: TRBD1
clone_size: NA
cdr3_aa: CVGISGQGSYEQYF
cdr3_nt: TGTGTCGGGATTTCGGGACAGGGTTCCTACGAGCAGTACTTC

v_call: TRBV6-6
j_call: TRBJ1-4
d_call: TRBD1
clone_size: NA
cdr3_aa: CASSSTDRGEKLFF
cdr3_nt: TGTGCCAGCAGTTCAACGGACAGGGGTGAAAAACTGTTTTTT

v_call: TRBV29-1
j_call: TRBJ1-1
d_call: NA
clone_size: few
cdr3_aa: CSVDEGQTIGTEAFF
cdr3_nt: TGCAGCGTTGATGAAGGACAGACGATTGGAACTGAAGCTTTCTTT

v_call: TRBV9
j_call: TRBJ1-3
d_call: NA
clone_size: NA
cdr3_aa: CASSSSSGNTIYF
cdr3_nt: TGTGCCAGCAGCTCAAGCTCTGGAAACACCATATATTTT

v_call: TRBV6-5
j_call: TRBJ2-7
d_call: NA
clone_size: NA
cdr3_aa: CASSYDRAGEQYF
cdr3_nt: TGTGCCAGCAGTTACGACAGGGCGGGGGAGCAGTACTTC

v_call: TRBV5-6
j_call: TRBJ1-4
d_call: NA
clone_size: NA
cdr3_aa: CASSPPPGQLNEKLFF
cdr3_nt: TGTGCCAGCAGCCCGCCCCCCGGACAACTAAATGAAAAACTGTTTTTT

v_call: TRBV7-9
j_call: TRBJ1-4
d_call: NA
clone_size: NA
cdr3_aa: CASSAGLAGEKLFF
cdr3_nt: TGTGCCAGCAGCGCGGGATTGGCGGGGGAAAAACTGTTTTTT

v_call: TRBV9
j_call: TRBJ1-1
d_call: NA
clone_size: many
cdr3_aa: CASSVGVGTEAFF
cdr3_nt: TGTGCCAGCAGCGTAGGGGTGGGCACTGAAGCTTTCTTT

v_call: TRBV11-2
j_call: TRBJ1-1
d_call: NA
clone_size: NA
cdr3_aa: CASSPTNTEAFF
cdr3_nt: TGTGCCAGCAGCCCAACGAACACTGAAGCTTTCTTT

v_call: TRBV25-1
j_call: TRBJ2-1
d_call: NA
clone_size: few
cdr3_aa: CASSEVQLYNEQFF
cdr3_nt: TGTGCCAGCAGTGAAGTCCAGCTTTACAATGAGCAGTTCTTC

v_call: TRBV7-9
j_call: TRBJ2-1
d_call: NA
clone_size: few
cdr3_aa: CASSLKPTPGNEQFF
cdr3_nt: TGTGCCAGCAGCCTCAAACCCACCCCCGGCAATGAGCAGTTCTTC

v_call: TRBV27
j_call: TRBJ2-7
d_call: TRBD1
clone_size: NA
cdr3_aa: CASSPQGVEQYF
cdr3_nt: TGTGCCAGCAGCCCCCAGGGGGTCGAGCAGTACTTC

v_call: TRBV4-1
j_call: TRBJ2-5
d_call: NA
clone_size: NA
cdr3_aa: CASSPRGGTNEETQYF
cdr3_nt: TGCGCCAGCAGCCCGAGGGGCGGGACCAACGAGGAGACCCAGTACTTC

v_call: TRBV27
j_call: TRBJ1-1
d_call: TRBD1
clone_size: NA
cdr3_aa: CASSFRDRGQAFF
cdr3_nt: TGTGCCAGCAGTTTCCGGGACAGGGGGCAGGCTTTCTTT

v_call: TRBV27
j_call: TRBJ2-1
d_call: TRBD2
clone_size: once
cdr3_aa: CASSLAGDNEQFF
cdr3_nt: TGTGCCAGCAGTTTAGCGGGGGACAATGAGCAGTTCTTC